One sample yielded the 19 T cell receptor beta chains listed below, sequenced in a study of cytomegalovirus exposure and HLA in healthy donors. The PCR made use of 60 Vbeta and 13 Jbeta primers. Some clones are missing from TCRdb's copy, which holds only in-frame ones; the method was immunoSEQ multiplex PCR. Of 150,000 to 200,000 clones listed, over 65% are singletons. The sequenced sample consisted of PBMCs. These receptors all stem from a man aged 18 to 29 in good health and CMV-seropositive.

The CDR3 sequence: CASSLRTGEAFF. The CDR3 coding sequence is TGTGCCAGCAGCCTAAGGACAGGGGAAGCTTTCTTT. The rearrangement links TRBV5-4 to TRBJ1-1; TRBD1 aligns across 8 bases. V dropped 4 bases and J dropped 8; count of bases not matched to a gene: 4. Germline CDR1 SGHNT, CDR2 YYREEE (reference sequence). The CDR3 has 12 residues.

The V call is TRBV19, the J call TRBJ2-1; TRBD2 aligns across 7 bases. V lost 10 bases, J lost 8 bases, and 17 bases stayed unmatched. From germline, CDR1 is LNHDA and CDR2 SQIVND (reference sequence). CDR3 length: 15 amino acids. CDR3 sequence: CATSSGGRALDEQFF. CDR3 bases: TGTGCCACAAGTAGCGGCGGGAGAGCTCTTGATGAGCAGTTCTTC.

J is TRBJ2-2 and V is TRBV28; TRBD2 matches 8 bases. Germline-derived CDR1 and CDR2 are MDHEN and SYDVKM. This CDR3 region has 17 residues. After removal of 4 bases from V and 7 bases from J, the junction contained 14 bases not matched to a gene. For the CDR3, the DNA is TGTGCCAGCAGTTCACACGGGGGGGCCATCCGAGGCGGGGAGCTGTTTTTT. Its translation is CASSSHGGAIRGGELFF.

This clone was picked up a small number of times. This sequence joins TRBV6-5 and TRBJ2-1; 9 bases align to TRBD1. V was clipped by 0 bases and J by 6 bases; unmatched bases: 6. Germline V lookup: CDR1 MNHEY, CDR2 SVGAGI. The CDR3 totals 16 residues. CDR3 sequence (DNA): TGTGCCAGCAGTTACTCTGGGGGGACAGGGTTCAATGAGCAGTTCTTC. It encodes CASSYSGGTGFNEQFF.

The CDR3 is CASSQDHRVDGYTF. DNA of the CDR3: TGTGCCAGCAGCCAAGACCACAGGGTCGATGGCTACACCTTC. V usage is TRBV4-2 and J usage is TRBJ1-2; D may be TRBD1 (6 bases). V dropped 0 bases and J dropped 6 bases, with 11 bases sitting between them. CDR1 is LGHNA, CDR2 YNFKEQ, per germline. CDR3 length equals 14 residues.

The chain combines TRBV6-5 with TRBJ1-2; unclear D gene. From germline, CDR1 is MNHEY and CDR2 SVGAGI. V was shortened by 8 bases and J by 2 bases, with 12 bases between the two germline ends. The CDR3 covers 13 residues. The CDR3 loop reads CASRPGLNYGYTF. The CDR3 DNA is TGTGCCAGCCGCCCGGGTTTAAACTATGGCTACACCTTC.

The chain recombines TRBV2 with TRBJ2-5, with a possible D match to TRBD2 (6 bases). The CDR3 totals 16 residues. The V gene lost 0 bases and the J gene lost 6 bases, with 17 bases spanning the gap. Germline V gene sequence: CDR1 SNHLY, CDR2 FYNNEI. The CDR3 nucleotides are TGTGCCAGCAGTGAAGCGCTGGGACTGCAAGGGAAGACCCAGTACTTC. Its protein product is CASSEALGLQGKTQYF.

This clone was counted only a few times. V is TRBV6-5 and J is TRBJ1-6; D is undetermined. CDR3 length: 15 amino acids. The V end lost 2 bases, the J end lost 7 bases, and 12 bases lay between the germline ends. Germline assignment: CDR1 MNHEY and CDR2 SVGAGI. CDR3 in DNA: TGTGCCAGCAGTTACCAGGCAGCCGCCAATTCACCCCTCCACTTT. Translating gives CASSYQAAANSPLHF.

This clone has just a few counts. The chain combines TRBV5-5 with TRBJ1-1, with a possible D match to TRBD1 (6 bases). This CDR3 has 14 residues. The germline V gene encodes CDR1 SGHKS and CDR2 YYEKEE (reference sequence). V lost 7 bases, J lost 3 bases, and 16 bases lay in between. CDR3 loop: CASSGRGGDTEAFF. CDR3 bases: TGTGCCAGCTCCGGGAGAGGGGGGGACACTGAAGCTTTCTTT.

This clone turned up a few times. The gene calls are TRBV7-2 and TRBJ1-1, with D possibly TRBD1 on 6 matching bases. With 1 base removed from V and 4 bases from J, the gap between germline ends came to 16 bases. The CDR3 runs to 16 residues. Germline V CDR1 and CDR2: SGHTA, FQGNSA. The CDR3 nucleotides are TGTGCCAGCAGCTTAGGGGGGGAGGGGGATGGCACTGAAGCTTTCTTT. Translating gives CASSLGGEGDGTEAFF.

CDR3 coding DNA: TGTGCCAGACAGAAAACAGGGAATTCACCCCTCCACTTT. Its translation is CARQKTGNSPLHF. The chain couples TRBV9 to TRBJ1-6, with D possibly matching TRBD1 (6 bases). This CDR3 is built from 13 residues. CDR1 is SGDLS and CDR2 is YYNGEE in the germline V gene. V was clipped by 8 bases and J by 7 bases, with 13 bases between them.

The V and J genes are TRBV16 and TRBJ2-3; perhaps TRBD1 as D (6 bases). Germline CDR1 is KGHSY and CDR2 is FQNENV. The length of the CDR3 is 14 residues. V dropped 3 bases and J dropped 5 bases, with 12 bases sitting between them. CDR3 sequence: CASSQGRGKDTQYF. The CDR3 nucleotides are TGTGCCAGCAGCCAGGGCAGGGGAAAAGATACGCAGTATTTT.

The CDR3 loop is CASSPGTGIDQPQHF. CDR3 sequence (DNA): TGTGCCAGCTCACCTGGGACAGGGATAGATCAGCCCCAGCATTTT. This sequence joins TRBV18 and TRBJ1-5; 9 bases line up with TRBD1. The CDR3 is 15 residues long. Per the germline V gene, CDR1 is KGHSH and CDR2 is LQKENI. V was clipped by 3 bases and J by 5 bases; unmatched bases: 5.

This clone was seen a few times. The rearrangement uses TRBV29-1 and TRBJ1-1; TRBD1 matches 7 bases. V shed 6 bases and J 4 bases; nucleotides not matched to a gene: 11. CDR1 is SQVTM and CDR2 is ANQGSEA in the germline V gene. The CDR3 covers 14 residues. For the CDR3, the DNA is TGCAGCGTATCAACCGGGCAGGGGGGCACTGAAGCTTTCTTT. Residues: CSVSTGQGGTEAFF.

The rearrangement uses TRBV28 and TRBJ2-3; 13 nucleotides agree with TRBD2. The length of the CDR3 is 17 residues. Germline CDR1 and CDR2: MDHEN and SYDVKM. Trimming took 2 bases from V and 0 from J; bases not matched to a gene: 2. Written as DNA, the CDR3 is TGTGCCAGCAGTTTAGGACTAGCGGGGGCCAGCACAGATACGCAGTATTTT. Its translation: CASSLGLAGASTDTQYF.

With respect to this clone: Additional DNA sequences in this sample encode the identical CDR3. For the CDR3, the DNA is TGTGCCACCAGCAGAGGGGGACTAGCGGGGGGGGAGCAGTTCTTC. Its protein is CATSRGGLAGGEQFF. V usage is TRBV15 and J usage is TRBJ2-1, with 16 positions matching TRBD2. Per germline, CDR1 LNHNV and CDR2 YYDKDF (reference sequence). The length of the CDR3 is 15 residues. The J segment lost 10 bases and the V segment lost 1 base, leaving 1 base of the junction unmatched.

The chain uses TRBV5-6 and TRBJ2-4; possible D gene TRBD2, 5 bases. The CDR3 length is 16 residues. V was pared by 3 bases and J by 8 bases, with 21 bases between. Germline loops: CDR1 SGHDT, CDR2 YYEEEE. CDR3 bases: TGTGCCAGCAGCTCGAATCCGGGAAACACTTTAGACATTCAGTACTTC. It is translated as CASSSNPGNTLDIQYF.

J is TRBJ1-2 and V is TRBV6-5; weak D call: TRBD1 (6 bases). Per germline, CDR1 MNHEY and CDR2 SVGAGI. The length of the CDR3 is 12 residues. Trimming left V 7 bases short and J 5 bases short, with 11 bases between. The CDR3 region is CASTSGEYGYTF. CDR3 bases: TGTGCCAGCACTTCAGGGGAATATGGCTACACCTTC.

The chain links TRBV14 to TRBJ2-3, with 7 bases fitting TRBD2. The CDR3 totals 15 residues. Germline V gene lookup returns CDR1 SGHDN and CDR2 FVKESK. Trimming at V came to 1 base and at J to 2 bases, leaving 3 bases not matched to a gene. The CDR3 coding sequence is TGTGCCAGCAGCCAAGGAGCGGGAATCACAGATACGCAGTATTTT. The encoded protein is CASSQGAGITDTQYF. The variable domain in full, with the rest retrieved from reference TRBV14 and TRBJ2-3, is EAGVTQFPSHSVIEKGQTVTLRCDPISGHDNLYWYRRVMGKEIKFLLHFVKESKQDESGMPNNRFLAERTGGTYSTLKVQPAELEDSGVYFCASSQGAGITDTQYFGPGTRLTVL.